What follows are 15 T cell receptor beta chains derived from one specimen sequenced in a study of blood T cell repertoires in COVID-19. Data came from immunoSEQ multiplex PCR; TCRdb stores just in-frame clones and leaves some out. The sample contains approximately 150,000 clones, roughly 90% of which appear only once. The sample comprised peripheral blood. These receptors were taken from a woman in her sixties with active or convalescent COVID-19.

The rearrangement uses TRBV20-1 and TRBJ2-3; 7 nucleotides line up with TRBD1. The J segment lost 2 bases and the V segment lost 3 bases, leaving 8 bases of the junction unmatched. The CDR3 sequence is 15 residues long. The germline V gene has CDR1 DFQATT and CDR2 SNEGSKA (reference sequence). The CDR3 DNA is TGCAGTGCTAGTTCCCAACAGGGGTACACAGATACGCAGTATTTT. Its translation: CSASSQQGYTDTQYF.

The CDR3 sequence is CASSPWDREQPQHF. In DNA, the CDR3 is TGTGCCAGCAGCCCCTGGGACAGGGAACAGCCCCAGCATTTT. The rearrangement joins TRBV5-6 to TRBJ1-5, with 9 positions matching TRBD1. Trimming at V came to 4 bases and at J to 7 bases, leaving 6 bases not matched to a gene. This CDR3 comprises 14 residues. Germline values: CDR1 SGHDT, CDR2 YYEEEE.

The chain employs TRBV5-1 and TRBJ1-6, with D maybe TRBD1 (6 bases). Trimming shortened V by 4 bases and J by 3 bases, and 8 bases separated the two germline ends. Germline lookup yields CDR1 SGHRS and CDR2 YFSETQ. CDR3 length equals 14 residues. DNA of the CDR3: TGCGCCAGCAGCCCGGACAGCTATAATTCACCCCTCCACTTT. It yields the protein CASSPDSYNSPLHF.

This chain uses TRBV4-1 with TRBJ1-1; TRBD1 agrees at 7 bases. Unmatched junction bases numbered 11, after V lost 3 bases and J lost 4 bases. Germline V lookup: CDR1 MGHRA, CDR2 YSYEKL. The CDR3 contains 16 residues. The CDR3 DNA reads as TGCGCCAGCAGCCAGCCTCTAAGGGGGCTAGGCACTGAAGCTTTCTTT. It is translated as CASSQPLRGLGTEAFF.

In this sample, this clone turned up a few times. This chain connects TRBV4-1 to TRBJ1-2, with D tentatively TRBD1 (5 bases). The CDR3 totals 17 residues. Trimming took off 2 bases at V and 0 bases at J, with 16 bases between the two ends. Germline V CDR1 and CDR2: MGHRA, YSYEKL. The CDR3 sequence: CASSQYRKGEANYGYTF. As DNA, the CDR3 is TGCGCCAGCAGCCAATACCGCAAAGGGGAGGCTAACTATGGCTACACCTTC.

V is TRBV7-2 and J is TRBJ2-3; TRBD2 agrees at 8 bases. Germline V CDR1 and CDR2: SGHTA, FQGNSA. V lost 5 bases, J lost 2 bases, and 3 bases stayed unmatched. The CDR3 is 14 residues long. The CDR3 DNA sequence: TGTGCCAGCAGCAGGGGACTAGACACAGATACGCAGTATTTT. As protein: CASSRGLDTDTQYF.

This clone has just one count. This chain uses TRBV30 with TRBJ2-5; D is perhaps TRBD2 (6 bases). The CDR3 sequence is 13 residues long. In germline, CDR1 is GTSNPN, CDR2 SVGIG (reference sequence). The ends were cut back, 1 base at V and 3 bases at J, with 9 bases in the middle. Written as DNA, the CDR3 is TGTGCCTGGAGTGACGGCGGGAAAGAGACCCAGTACTTC. It translates to CAWSDGGKETQYF.

This clone appeared a few times. The chain has TRBV7-3 and TRBJ2-5, with 7 bases lining up with TRBD2. This CDR3 has 13 amino acids. The V gene's germline CDR1 is SGHTA and CDR2 FQGTGA. Trimming removed 5 bases from V and 4 bases from J; junction bases left unmatched: 4. DNA of the CDR3: TGTGCCAGCAGCAGAACTAGCGCAGAGACCCAGTACTTC. It specifies CASSRTSAETQYF.

The CDR3: CASSRNRGYGNTIYF. The CDR3 DNA is TGCGCCAGCAGCCGGAACAGGGGGTATGGAAACACCATATATTTT. This chain links TRBV4-3 with TRBJ1-3, with TRBD1 identical over 8 bases. The CDR3 loop spans 15 amino acids. V was pared by 4 bases and J by 3 bases, with 5 bases of the junction left unmatched. Per the germline V gene, CDR1 is LGHNA and CDR2 is YSLEER.

The chain carries TRBV4-1 and TRBJ1-5, with unresolved D. This CDR3 has 15 amino acids. The V and J ends lost 4 bases and 6 bases respectively, with 16 bases between them. Germline V gives CDR1 MGHRA, CDR2 YSYEKL. CDR3 amino acids: CASSREEGPAQPQHF. CDR3 nucleotide sequence: TGCGCCAGCAGCCGAGAAGAGGGTCCCGCTCAGCCCCAGCATTTT.

The CDR3 region is CAGQNSGAEQFF. CDR3 in DNA: TGTGCCGGACAAAATAGCGGGGCTGAGCAGTTCTTC. This chain connects TRBV7-9 to TRBJ2-1; 8 bases are a match to TRBD2. The CDR3 is 12 amino acids. Germline values: CDR1 SEHNR, CDR2 FQNEAQ (reference sequence). The junction had 9 bases not matched to a gene; V was cut back by 11 bases and J by 9 bases.

This chain joins TRBV7-2 and TRBJ2-7; 8 bases map to TRBD1. Germline lookup yields CDR1 SGHTA and CDR2 FQGNSA. This CDR3 is 14 amino acids long. Trimming removed 5 bases from V and 3 bases from J; junction bases left unmatched: 6. This CDR3 reads CASSDRTGIYEQYF. For the CDR3, the DNA is TGTGCCAGCAGCGACAGGACAGGGATCTACGAGCAGTACTTC.

The V and J genes are TRBV9 and TRBJ1-6, with D possibly matching TRBD1 (5 bases). V was trimmed by 4 bases and J by 8 bases, leaving 16 bases between them. The germline V gene encodes CDR1 SGDLS and CDR2 YYNGEE. The CDR3 contains 15 residues. The CDR3 loop is CASSPEQGEYSPLHF. The CDR3 nucleotides read TGTGCCAGCAGCCCCGAGCAGGGCGAATATTCACCCCTCCACTTT.

The rearrangement uses TRBV29-1 and TRBJ1-3, with 9 positions matching TRBD1. This CDR3 has 15 residues. Unmatched junction bases numbered 7, after V lost 7 bases and J lost 0 bases. Germline V CDR1 and CDR2: SQVTM, ANQGSEA. CDR3 nucleotide sequence: TGCAGCGCCCGGACAGGGGCGAGCTCTGGAAACACCATATATTTT. It is translated as CSARTGASSGNTIYF.

The chain links TRBV12-2 to TRBJ1-3. TRBV12-2 has pseudogene status. The CDR3 loop spans 17 amino acids. The CDR3 nucleotides are TGTGCAAGTCGCTTTAACACCACGGACTTCTCTGGAAACACCATATATTTT. Amino acids: CASRFNTTDFSGNTIYF.